The sequence of this T cell receptor beta chain was determined in a study of vaccination and CD4 T cells after COVID-19. At the level of the study: Four females and six males made up the convalescents, with two Hispanic.

The sample holds a few counts of this clonotype. Its cognate antigen is unknown. Sequencing of DNA taken from cultured CD4+ T cells relied on the Oncomine TCR Beta short-read assay. MiXCR, run by TCRdb on the PCR reads, gives a single entry per CDR3 protein. Counted here are approximately 17,000 distinct CDR3 sequences, about 59% occurring once; the ten biggest clones make up about a sixth. This sample's time point: late sampling 161 to 241 days after vaccination in three convalescent patients. Treatment: approximately 9-day PBMC culture with coronavirus spike peptide pools or control peptides (ViraFEST assay). Replacement of half the medium with fresh IL-2 medium took place on days 3 and 7. V gave up 0 bases and J gave up 3 bases, with 6 bases separating them. Germline V gene data show CDR1 as SGHVS and CDR2 as FQNEAQ. The CDR3 is made up of 13 amino acids.

Material: CD4+ T cells from blood, cultured in vitro, obtained about 7 months after SARS-CoV-2 vaccination. V gene TRBV7-8 combines with J gene TRBJ2-7; D unclear. The TCR was taken from a human donor who had recovered from COVID-19. The CDR3 sequence: CASSLAGNYEQYF. Here the CDR3 DNA reads TGTGCCAGCAGCTTAGCGGGGAACTACGAGCAGTACTTC.